The 20 T cell receptor beta chains presented below share a single source sample, sequenced in a study of cytomegalovirus exposure and HLA in healthy donors. The assay was immunoSEQ multiplex PCR, and TCRdb's table has in-frame clones only and misses some. The repertoire holds roughly 120,000 clones, just under 95% seen once, with around 1.3% in the top ten. What was sequenced was PBMCs. Receptors originate from a woman under 30 in good health and CMV-seronegative.

CDR3 DNA sequence: TGCGCCAGCAGCTTGAGCCCCGTGAACACTGAAGCTTTCTTT. Translation: CASSLSPVNTEAFF. The chain uses TRBV5-1 and TRBJ1-1; D not certain. V was shortened by 1 base and J by 0 bases, with 7 bases between the two germline ends. The CDR3 covers 14 residues. Germline V gives CDR1 SGHRS, CDR2 YFSETQ.

The rearrangement uses TRBV5-1 and TRBJ2-3, with 7 bases identical to TRBD1. Germline assignment: CDR1 SGHRS and CDR2 YFSETQ. The CDR3 loop spans 15 amino acids. Germline trimming cut 3 bases from V and 5 bases from J; bases unmatched to any gene: 9. CDR3 loop: CASSSTGVLLDTQYF. As DNA, the CDR3 is TGCGCCAGCAGCTCAACAGGGGTTCTCCTAGATACGCAGTATTTT.

This clone was observed once. This chain uses TRBV2 with TRBJ1-4; 7 positions match TRBD1. Germline loops: CDR1 SNHLY, CDR2 FYNNEI. V lost 6 bases to trimming and J lost 7 bases; unmatched junction nucleotides: 11. The CDR3 sequence is 15 residues long. CDR3 in amino acids: CASRNTGVWGEKLFF. The CDR3 DNA reads as TGTGCCAGCAGAAACACAGGGGTCTGGGGTGAAAAACTGTTTTTT.

CDR3 in DNA: TGTGCCAGCATCTTTTCGCGGGACCACGAGCAGTACTTC. Residues: CASIFSRDHEQYF. The rearrangement uses TRBV27 and TRBJ2-7, with D tentatively TRBD2 (6 bases). Deletions cut 7 bases from V and 5 bases from J, with 15 bases between. Germline CDR1 is MNHEY and CDR2 is SMNVEV (reference sequence). The CDR3 runs to 13 residues.

The chain carries TRBV28 and TRBJ2-3; TRBD2 matches 7 bases. CDR1 is MDHEN, CDR2 SYDVKM, per germline. The V and J ends lost 3 bases and 6 bases, in that order; junction bases with no gene match: 6. This CDR3 comprises 14 residues. The CDR3, as DNA: TGTGCCAGCAGTTTTGGGGGGGAAGGCGATACGCAGTATTTT. Amino acid sequence: CASSFGGEGDTQYF.

J is TRBJ2-5 and V is TRBV29-1; a possible D gene is TRBD2 (5 bases). V lost 7 bases, J lost 8 bases, and 17 bases lay in between. The CDR3 spans 12 residues. Germline CDR1 is SQVTM and CDR2 is ANQGSEA. Here the CDR3 reads CSAPRADQTQYF. The CDR3 DNA is TGCAGCGCCCCCCGAGCGGATCAAACCCAGTACTTC.

The gene calls are TRBV11-2 and TRBJ2-3; 9 bases map to TRBD1. Germline CDR1 is SGHAT and CDR2 is FQNNGV. CDR3 size: 13 residues. J lost 6 bases, V lost 6 bases, and 4 bases had no gene match. The CDR3 region is CASRGTGMDTQYF. CDR3 DNA sequence: TGTGCCAGCAGAGGGACAGGGATGGATACGCAGTATTTT.

The chain employs TRBV19 and TRBJ2-1; weak D call: TRBD2 (7 bases). The CDR3 extends over 14 amino acids. Germline V gives CDR1 LNHDA, CDR2 SQIVND (reference sequence). The ends were cut back, 6 bases at V and 4 bases at J, with 13 bases in the middle. The CDR3 sequence: CASRERGGYNEQFF. The CDR3 DNA is TGTGCCAGTAGAGAGAGGGGGGGGTACAATGAGCAGTTCTTC.

The chain couples TRBV5-1 to TRBJ1-3, with D perhaps TRBD1 (5 bases). V was trimmed by 1 base and J by 8 bases, leaving 10 bases between them. Germline CDR1 SGHRS, CDR2 YFSETQ. The CDR3 runs to 13 residues. Here the CDR3 reads CASSLPGSDTIYF. The CDR3 nucleotides read TGCGCCAGCAGCTTGCCAGGGTCGGACACCATATATTTT.

The V gene is TRBV19, the J gene TRBJ2-4, with TRBD2 identical over 8 bases. The CDR3 runs 13 residues. J lost 9 bases, V lost 6 bases, and 7 bases had no gene match. The germline CDR1 and CDR2 sequences are LNHDA and SQIVND (reference sequence). For the CDR3, the DNA is TGTGCCAGTAGCCGGGGGGGCAGTGGCATTCAGTACTTC. Translating gives CASSRGGSGIQYF.

In nucleotides, the CDR3 is TGTGCCAGCAGCTTAATGGGGGGTGGGGAGCAGTACTTC. This encodes CASSLMGGGEQYF. The chain combines TRBV7-3 with TRBJ2-7, with D possibly matching TRBD2 (6 bases). Germline lookup yields CDR1 SGHTA and CDR2 FQGTGA. The CDR3 is 13 residues long. Trimming took 1 base from V and 7 from J, leaving 11 bases between them.

The chain carries TRBV19 and TRBJ2-4; TRBD1 matches at 7 bases. The junction had 6 bases not matched to a gene; V was cut back by 10 bases and J by 0 bases. Germline CDR1 reads LNHDA; CDR2 reads SQIVND (reference sequence). CDR3 length: 14 amino acids. DNA for the CDR3: TGTGCCACGGGACAGCCTAGAGCCAAAAACATTCAGTACTTC. Amino acid sequence: CATGQPRAKNIQYF.

Here the CDR3 DNA reads TGCGCCAGCGGAGTCCGGCCGTCGGATGAAAAACTGTTTTTT. This codes for CASGVRPSDEKLFF. The chain couples TRBV10-1 to TRBJ1-4; D gene ambiguous. V lost 8 bases and J 6 bases, leaving 16 bases between the germline ends. This CDR3 is built from 14 residues. Germline CDR1 and CDR2: WNHNN and SYGVQD (reference sequence).

The chain uses TRBV5-5 and TRBJ2-3; 9 positions match TRBD1. Germline assignment: CDR1 SGHKS and CDR2 YYEKEE (reference sequence). This CDR3 is 14 amino acids long. J was trimmed by 4 bases and V by 7 bases; bases with no gene match: 7. CDR3 bases: TGTGCCAGCCTGACACAGGGGGCCGCAGATACGCAGTATTTT. It encodes CASLTQGAADTQYF.

The CDR3 sequence: CASSPSGGGEKLFF. The CDR3 DNA reads TGTGCCAGCAGTCCCAGCGGGGGAGGTGAAAAACTGTTTTTT. The gene calls are TRBV28 and TRBJ1-4, with a possible D match to TRBD1 (5 bases). Germline values: CDR1 MDHEN, CDR2 SYDVKM. The CDR3 consists of 14 residues. V lost 5 bases and J lost 7, with 14 bases in between.

The V call is TRBV28, the J call TRBJ2-1, with D perhaps TRBD2 (6 bases). Trimming stripped 8 bases from V and 8 bases from J, with 19 bases between. The V gene's germline CDR1 is MDHEN and CDR2 SYDVKM. CDR3 length equals 14 residues. This chain's CDR3 is CASRTGTPIDEQFF. The CDR3 region has the DNA TGTGCCAGCCGGACCGGGACTCCGATCGATGAGCAGTTCTTC. Variable domain in full (rest from reference TRBV28 and TRBJ2-1): DVKVTQSSRYLVKRTGEKVFLECVQDMDHENMFWYRQDPGLGLRLIYFSYDVKMKEKGDIPEGYSVSREKKERFSLILESASTNQTSMYLCASRTGTPIDEQFFGPGTRLTVL.

DNA for the CDR3: TGTGCCAGCAGTGATGCGGGAGAGGACACTGAAGCTTTCTTT. It translates to CASSDAGEDTEAFF. This chain links TRBV2 with TRBJ1-1, with D hard to call. The CDR3 contains 14 residues. Germline V gene lookup returns CDR1 SNHLY and CDR2 FYNNEI. The V and J ends lost 3 bases and 3 bases respectively, with 11 bases between them.

The rearrangement links TRBV19 to TRBJ2-7; 12 bases align to TRBD1. Germline assignment: CDR1 LNHDA and CDR2 SQIVND (reference sequence). V trimming: 5 bases; J trimming: 7 bases; junction bases outside the gene matches: 9. CDR3 length equals 15 residues. The CDR3 nucleotides read TGTGCCAGTAGTGTCCGGGACAGGGGGCCCTCGGAGCAGTACTTC. This codes for CASSVRDRGPSEQYF. Full variable domain (rest looked up from reference TRBV19 and TRBJ2-7): DGGITQSPKYLFRKEGQNVTLSCEQNLNHDAMYWYRQDPGQGLRLIYYSQIVNDFQKGDIAEGYSVSREKKESFPLTVTSAQKNPTAFYLCASSVRDRGPSEQYFGPGTRLTVT.

The genes are TRBV5-3 and TRBJ2-5; TRBD2 aligns across 9 bases. TRBV5-3 is classed as an ORF, of uncertain function. The junction had 15 bases not matched to a gene; V was cut back by 5 bases and J by 4 bases. The CDR3 runs to 17 residues. The DNA of the CDR3 is TGTGCCAGAAGTCATTACGGTGGGACTAGCTGTCCAGAGACCCAGTACTTC. Translated, it gives CARSHYGGTSCPETQYF.

J is TRBJ2-1 and V is TRBV2; TRBD2 matches at 9 bases. Germline CDR1 and CDR2: SNHLY and FYNNEI. V trimming: 2 bases; J trimming: 6 bases; junction bases outside the gene matches: 5. This CDR3 spans 15 amino acids. The CDR3 DNA reads as TGTGCCAGCAGTGAACCGGGACTAGCTCGCAATGAGCAGTTCTTC. Residues: CASSEPGLARNEQFF.